This T cell receptor (beta chain) was captured by sequencing in a study of T cells after posttransplantation cyclophosphamide. Study-level results: Skin or GI-infiltrating T cells shared few TRB sequences with blood. Later blood repertoires were often dominated by clones from the donor CD8+ memory compartment. Recipient CMV seropositivity and CMV reactivation strongly tracked TRB clonality.

This clone was picked up many times. The target antigen is unknown. TCRdb's copy holds only in-frame clones and misses some; the assay was immunoSEQ multiplex PCR. In total the sample includes about 40,000 clones, none of them seen once. This CDR3 is built from 15 residues. Trimming took 5 bases from V and 2 from J, leaving 13 bases between them. Germline CDR1 reads SGHVS; CDR2 reads FQNEAQ. This sequence was found in a woman aged 45-59 years in good health and a related stem cell transplant donor. Sample: PBMCs. The chain recombines TRBV7-8 with TRBJ1-5, with a possible D match to TRBD1 (5 bases). This chain's CDR3 is CASSRVPGGNQPQHF. Written as DNA, the CDR3 is TGTGCCAGCAGCCGGGTCCCGGGGGGCAATCAGCCCCAGCATTTT.